A selection of T cell receptor beta chains follows, all from one sample in a study of identical twins. MiXCR, applied by TCRdb to the 5' RACE reads, yields one record per CDR3 protein. The sample consists of fewer than 350,000 distinct CDR3 sequences, more than 6.5% of them appearing once. This sample was also put to use in a study of yellow fever vaccine responses in identical twins.

The source material was memory (CD45RO+) T cells sorted from blood. The source of these receptors is a woman between 18 and 29 years old in good health. Both conserved end residues are part of each CDR3. A D gene is named only where the DNA matches it firmly. Some rows have no size entry. The others give once, few or many, or a class for an expanded clone.

J gene: TRBJ2-3
D gene: TRBD1
clone size: few
V gene: TRBV24-1
CDR3 protein: CATSDLKQGQGRTDTQYF
CDR3 DNA: TGTGCCACCAGTGATTTGAAACAGGGACAGGGGCGGACAGATACGCAGTATTTT

J gene: TRBJ2-3
D gene: TRBD2
clone size: many
V gene: TRBV10-3
CDR3 protein: CAISELLAGGPGTDTQYF
CDR3 DNA: TGTGCCATCAGTGAGCTACTAGCGGGGGGGCCGGGCACAGATACGCAGTATTTT

J gene: TRBJ2-1
D gene: .
clone size: many
V gene: TRBV7-3
CDR3 protein: CASSFGSSNNEQFF
CDR3 DNA: TGTGCCAGCAGCTTCGGAAGTTCAAACAATGAGCAGTTCTTC

J gene: TRBJ2-2
D gene: TRBD1
clone size: many
V gene: TRBV28
CDR3 protein: CASTAGDRDTGELFF
CDR3 DNA: TGTGCCAGCACCGCCGGCGACAGGGACACCGGGGAGCTGTTTTTT

J gene: TRBJ2-6
D gene: TRBD1
clone size: many
V gene: TRBV5-1
CDR3 protein: CASTERTGGISGANVLTF
CDR3 DNA: TGCGCCAGCACTGAAAGGACAGGGGGCATCTCTGGGGCCAACGTCCTGACTTTC

J gene: TRBJ2-1
D gene: .
clone size: many
V gene: TRBV5-1
CDR3 protein: CASSLSWTAYNEQFF
CDR3 DNA: TGCGCCAGCAGCTTGTCATGGACAGCTTACAATGAGCAGTTCTTC

J gene: TRBJ2-7
D gene: TRBD2
clone size: many
V gene: TRBV6-1
CDR3 protein: CASVLTSAGSYEQYF
CDR3 DNA: TGTGCCAGCGTCTTGACTAGCGCCGGGTCCTACGAGCAGTACTTC

J gene: TRBJ2-5
D gene: .
clone size: few
V gene: TRBV7-7
CDR3 protein: CASSSLTKQETQYF
CDR3 DNA: TGTGCCAGCAGCTCTCTGACAAAGCAAGAGACCCAGTACTTC

J gene: TRBJ2-5
D gene: .
clone size: many
V gene: TRBV5-1
CDR3 protein: CASSLESFEETQYF
CDR3 DNA: TGCGCCAGCAGCTTGGAGTCTTTTGAAGAGACCCAGTACTTC

J gene: TRBJ2-1
D gene: TRBD2
clone size: .
V gene: TRBV7-6
CDR3 protein: CASSLGLAGGLVGGEQFF
CDR3 DNA: TGTGCCAGCAGCTTAGGACTAGCGGGGGGGCTGGTTGGTGGTGAGCAGTTCTTC

J gene: TRBJ2-6
D gene: .
clone size: .
V gene: TRBV5-6
CDR3 protein: CASSLDPSSGANVLTF
CDR3 DNA: TGTGCCAGCAGCTTGGACCCTAGCTCTGGGGCCAACGTCCTGACTTTC

J gene: TRBJ1-1
D gene: .
clone size: many
V gene: TRBV7-3
CDR3 protein: CASSPGPSNTEAFF
CDR3 DNA: TGTGCCAGCAGCCCAGGACCCTCTAACACTGAAGCTTTCTTT

J gene: TRBJ2-1
D gene: .
clone size: many
V gene: TRBV20-1
CDR3 protein: CSVGYNEQFF
CDR3 DNA: TGCAGTGTAGGTTACAATGAGCAGTTCTTC

J gene: TRBJ2-1
D gene: TRBD1
clone size: .
V gene: TRBV5-1
CDR3 protein: CASSYPLTGATYNEQFF
CDR3 DNA: TGCGCCAGCAGCTACCCGCTGACAGGGGCTACCTACAATGAGCAGTTCTTC

J gene: TRBJ2-5
D gene: .
clone size: few
V gene: TRBV20-1
CDR3 protein: CSARASLPLDRLGETQYF
CDR3 DNA: TGCAGTGCTAGAGCTAGCCTCCCCCTGGATAGGTTGGGAGAGACCCAGTACTTC

J gene: TRBJ2-5
D gene: .
clone size: .
V gene: TRBV4-1
CDR3 protein: CASSEVVIETQYF
CDR3 DNA: TGCGCCAGCAGCGAGGTCGTCATCGAGACCCAGTACTTC

J gene: TRBJ1-1
D gene: .
clone size: few
V gene: TRBV6-2/TRBV6-3
CDR3 protein: CASSRDNPEAFF
CDR3 DNA: TGTGCCAGCAGCCGCGACAATCCTGAAGCTTTCTTT

J gene: TRBJ2-3
D gene: TRBD2
clone size: few
V gene: TRBV12-3/TRBV12-4
CDR3 protein: CASSLREGRTQYF
CDR3 DNA: TGTGCCAGCAGTTTAAGGGAGGGACGTACGCAGTATTTT

J gene: TRBJ1-1
D gene: .
clone size: .
V gene: TRBV29-1
CDR3 protein: CSVERRGGIDTEAFF
CDR3 DNA: TGCAGCGTTGAACGCAGGGGAGGAATCGACACTGAAGCTTTCTTT

J gene: TRBJ2-7
D gene: .
clone size: .
V gene: TRBV28
CDR3 protein: CASRVGGSYEQYF
CDR3 DNA: TGTGCCAGCAGGGTTGGCGGGTCCTACGAGCAGTACTTC

J gene: TRBJ1-3
D gene: .
clone size: many
V gene: TRBV11-2
CDR3 protein: CASSFARAAGNTIYF
CDR3 DNA: TGTGCCAGCAGCTTCGCCAGGGCGGCTGGAAACACCATATATTTT

J gene: TRBJ2-1
D gene: TRBD2
clone size: many
V gene: TRBV7-9
CDR3 protein: CASSLRGSRQLNEQFF
CDR3 DNA: TGTGCCAGCAGCTTACGCGGGAGCCGTCAGCTCAATGAGCAGTTCTTC